This T cell receptor beta chain was sequenced for a study of OX40 agonist ivuxolimab in advanced cancers. Looking at the study overall: Treatment of patients was with ivuxolimab, an agonistic anti-OX40 (CD134) antibody. Prior therapy, whether anti-PD-1, anti-PD-L1 or anti-CTLA-4, was allowed, and roughly 44% had some. Partial responses occurred in Three dose-escalation patients, one with hepatocellular carcinoma and two with cutaneous melanoma.

Findings and caveats of the study: Some patients who did not respond also had low normalized T-cell clonal expansion.

As regards this clone: Its antigen is not known.

This table comes from immunoSEQ multiplex PCR, and its TCRdb copy is limited to in-frame clones, with some not included. This table has about 69,000 clones, 91% appearing once. The CDR3 runs to 13 residues. The germline V gene encodes CDR1 SGHTA and CDR2 FQGTGA. The V gene lost 6 bases and the J gene lost 7 bases, with 13 bases spanning the gap. Specimen: CD4+ or CD8+ T cells sorted from blood, collected in a trial of the OX40 agonist ivuxolimab. This sequence originates from an adult with an advanced solid tumor such as melanoma, head and neck, liver or kidney cancer. The chain carries TRBV7-3 and TRBJ2-1, with a possible D match to TRBD1 (5 bases). CDR3 protein: CASSWSGNNEQFF. In nucleotides, the CDR3 is TGTGCCAGCAGTTGGTCAGGGAATAATGAGCAGTTCTTC.